One and the same sample provided the 31 T cell receptor beta chains below, sequenced in a study of blood T cell repertoires in COVID-19. Repertoires were generated with immunoSEQ multiplex PCR, while TCRdb's copy carries only in-frame clones and drops some. The sample holds about 87,000 clones, around 87% seen once. Sequences were obtained from peripheral blood. These receptors came from an elderly woman with acute or convalescent COVID-19.

Concerning this clone: Compared with germline, one end of the junction differs, possibly owing to a read error. In DNA form, the CDR3 reads TGTGCCAGCAGCGTAACCGGGACAGGGGCCTATGGCTACACCTTC. It encodes CASSVTGTGAYGYTF. This chain uses TRBV7-3 with TRBJ1-2; 10 nucleotides agree with TRBD1. The CDR3 sequence is 15 residues long. CDR1 SGHTA and CDR2 FQGTGA come from the germline V gene.

This rearrangement joins TRBV19 to TRBJ2-5; TRBD2 is a possible D gene (5 bases). Germline-derived CDR1 and CDR2 are LNHDA and SQIVND (reference sequence). Trimming shortened V by 8 bases and J by 2 bases, and 9 bases separated the two germline ends. CDR3 size: 12 residues. CDR3 DNA sequence: TGTGCCAGTTCCGGGAATCAAGAGACCCAGTACTTC. Translating it yields CASSGNQETQYF.

V usage is TRBV30 and J usage is TRBJ2-7; D perhaps matches TRBD1 (7 bases). Between the trimmed V and J ends, which lost 4 bases and 0 bases, there was a span of 13 bases. In germline, CDR1 is GTSNPN, CDR2 SVGIG (reference sequence). The CDR3 spans 14 residues. The DNA of the CDR3 is TGTGCCTGGACGCGGGACAGCTTCTCCTACGAGCAGTACTTC. The encoded protein is CAWTRDSFSYEQYF. The full variable domain, completed using reference TRBV30 and TRBJ2-7, is SQTIHQWPATLVQPVGSPLSLECTVEGTSNPNLYWYRQAAGRGLQLLFYSVGIGQISSEVPQNLSASRPQDRQFILSSKKLLLSDSGFYLCAWTRDSFSYEQYFGPGTRLTVT.

V gene TRBV6-5 combines with J gene TRBJ1-2; D is uncertain. The CDR3 extends over 13 amino acids. Trimming took 2 bases from V and 5 from J, leaving 9 bases between them. Germline loops: CDR1 MNHEY, CDR2 SVGAGI. CDR3 bases: TGTGCCAGCAGTTACGACGGGGAATATGGCTACACCTTC. The encoded protein is CASSYDGEYGYTF.

The V gene is TRBV12-3 or TRBV12-4, the J gene TRBJ1-2; 8 nucleotides align to TRBD1. The CDR3 runs 12 residues. J was trimmed by 10 bases and V by 5 bases; bases with no gene match: 6. The CDR3 coding sequence is TGTGCCAGCAGTCAAGACAGGGGTGCCTACACCTTC. Translated: CASSQDRGAYTF.

The chain recombines TRBV15 with TRBJ1-5, with D possibly TRBD1 on 5 matching bases. Trimming cost V 0 bases and J 0 bases, with 6 bases left between them. Germline CDR1 LNHNV, CDR2 YYDKDF (reference sequence). CDR3 size: 15 residues. The CDR3 nucleotides are TGTGCCACCAGCAGAGAAGGGGTTAGCAATCAGCCCCAGCATTTT. It specifies CATSREGVSNQPQHF.

This clone was detected only once. This sequence joins TRBV5-1 and TRBJ1-2, with D possibly TRBD1 on 6 matching bases. The germline gives CDR1 SGHRS, CDR2 YFSETQ. This CDR3 comprises 13 residues. Trimming stripped 3 bases from V and 14 bases from J, with 20 bases between. The CDR3 loop is CASSSSGTTAWTF. CDR3 in DNA: TGCGCCAGCAGCTCTTCCGGGACAACCGCCTGGACCTTC.

The chain couples TRBV11-2 to TRBJ2-5; D is perhaps TRBD2 (6 bases). Germline loops: CDR1 SGHAT, CDR2 FQNNGV. Trimming left V 3 bases short and J 2 bases short, with 10 bases between. This CDR3 spans 14 amino acids. For the CDR3, the DNA is TGTGCCAGCAGCTTGGACTACCGACAAGAGACCCAGTACTTC. Translated, it gives CASSLDYRQETQYF.

This chain uses TRBV30 with TRBJ2-3; no definite D call. The CDR3 is 16 amino acids. The germline CDR1 and CDR2 sequences are GTSNPN and SVGIG (reference sequence). The V end was cut by 0 bases, the J end by 2 bases, with 15 bases between. The chain's CDR3 is CAWSVGLGRYTDTQYF. The CDR3 DNA reads as TGTGCCTGGAGTGTAGGTTTGGGCAGGTACACAGATACGCAGTATTTT.

The rearrangement joins TRBV5-1 to TRBJ2-6, with a possible D match to TRBD1 (6 bases). Trimming removed 4 bases from V and 2 bases from J, with 10 bases in between. The CDR3 extends over 15 amino acids. Germline V gene data show CDR1 as SGHRS and CDR2 as YFSETQ. This CDR3 reads CASSVTGTGANVLTF. In nucleotides, the CDR3 is TGCGCCAGCAGCGTTACAGGGACTGGGGCCAACGTCCTGACTTTC.

CDR3 protein: CASSPKGTSGASSYEQYF. The CDR3 nucleotides are TGTGCCAGCAGTCCCAAAGGGACTAGCGGGGCGAGCTCCTACGAGCAGTACTTC. The rearrangement joins TRBV21-1 to TRBJ2-7; the D segment call TRBD2 is taken from the table without a DNA check. TRBV21-1 is tagged as a pseudogene. The CDR3 is made up of 18 amino acids.

This clone appeared once. The rearrangement joins TRBV7-9 to TRBJ2-7; 7 positions match TRBD2. The CDR3 extends over 14 amino acids. V lost 7 bases, J lost 3 bases, and 9 bases stayed unmatched. The germline V gene encodes CDR1 SEHNR and CDR2 FQNEAQ (reference sequence). Written as DNA, the CDR3 is TGTGCCAGCATCGTCCAGAGGGAGGGCTACGAGCAGTACTTC. This sequence encodes CASIVQREGYEQYF.

The chain uses TRBV18 and TRBJ1-5, with 8 bases identical to TRBD1. Trimming at V came to 4 bases and at J to 5 bases, leaving 7 bases not matched to a gene. The length of the CDR3 is 15 residues. From germline, CDR1 is KGHSH and CDR2 LQKENI. The CDR3 here is CASSQRTGHYQPQHF. CDR3 nucleotide sequence: TGTGCCAGCTCACAACGGACAGGGCACTATCAGCCCCAGCATTTT. Complete variable domain (other parts from reference TRBV18 and TRBJ1-5): NAGVMQNPRHLVRRRGQEARLRCSPMKGHSHVYWYRQLPEEGLKFMVYLQKENIIDESGMPKERFSAEFPKEGPSILRIQQVVRGDSAAYFCASSQRTGHYQPQHFGDGTRLSIL.

The chain uses TRBV7-9 and TRBJ2-1, with 14 bases matching TRBD2. The CDR3 has 16 residues. Trimming removed 4 bases from V and 10 bases from J; junction bases left unmatched: 9. Germline lookup yields CDR1 SEHNR and CDR2 FQNEAQ (reference sequence). CDR3 loop: CASSSVTSGGAYEQFF. The CDR3 DNA reads as TGTGCCAGCAGCTCCGTGACTAGCGGGGGGGCCTACGAGCAGTTCTTC. Based on the CDR3 plus reference TRBV7-9 and TRBJ2-1, the full variable domain is DTGVSQNPRHKITKRGQNVTFRCDPISEHNRLYWYRQTLGQGPEFLTYFQNEAQLEKSRLLSDRFSAERPKGSFSTLEIQRTEQGDSAMYLCASSSVTSGGAYEQFFGPGTRLTVL.

The gene calls are TRBV18 and TRBJ1-2, with a possible D match to TRBD1 (5 bases). Germline V gene lookup returns CDR1 KGHSH and CDR2 LQKENI. V was cut by 1 base and J by 4 bases, with 13 bases left in between. This CDR3 is built from 15 residues. In nucleotides, the CDR3 is TGTGCCAGCTCACCACGGTCAGGGAGGGGCTATGGCTACACCTTC. Translated: CASSPRSGRGYGYTF.

The chain employs TRBV3-1 (or the pseudogene TRBV3-2) and TRBJ1-1; D gene ambiguous. V was pared by 0 bases and J by 4 bases, with 15 bases between. The CDR3 contains 16 residues. From germline, CDR1 is LGHDT and CDR2 YNNKEL (reference sequence). CDR3 coding DNA: TGTGCCAGCAGCCAAGATGCCGGGTCAGAGGGCACTGAAGCTTTCTTT. Translated, it gives CASSQDAGSEGTEAFF.

The CDR3 nucleotides are TGCGCCAGCAGCCAAGATAGGGGCCCCCGCCCAGATACGCAGTATTTT. Its translation is CASSQDRGPRPDTQYF. This sequence joins TRBV4-3 and TRBJ2-3; the D gene is possibly TRBD1 (5 bases). Germline V gene data show CDR1 as LGHNA and CDR2 as YSLEER. CDR3 size: 16 residues. Trimming stripped 0 bases from V and 4 bases from J, with 14 bases between.

The CDR3 here is CASSLDRELLHF. CDR3 DNA: TGCGCCAGCAGCTTGGACCGGGAATTACTCCACTTT. V and J are TRBV5-1 and TRBJ1-6, with D uncertain. The CDR3 is 12 residues long. V was shortened by 0 bases and J by 16 bases, with 11 bases between the two germline ends. Germline V lookup: CDR1 SGHRS, CDR2 YFSETQ.

Concerning this clone itself: The identical CDR3 is also encoded by other nucleotide sequences in the sample. The rearrangement joins TRBV19 to TRBJ1-2, with D unresolved. Germline V gene lookup returns CDR1 LNHDA and CDR2 SQIVND (reference sequence). The length of the CDR3 is 13 residues. V lost 3 bases and J 1 base, leaving 6 bases between the germline ends. The CDR3 sequence is CASSIEGNYGYTF. The CDR3 DNA sequence: TGTGCCAGTAGTATCGAGGGTAACTATGGCTACACCTTC.

The V call is TRBV10-3, the J call TRBJ1-2; the D is unclear. The CDR3 is 12 residues long. The V and J ends lost 3 bases and 8 bases respectively, with 10 bases between them. Germline V gives CDR1 ENHRY, CDR2 SYGVKD. The CDR3 DNA reads as TGTGCCATCAGTGACGGGTCGGCCGGCTACACCTTC. It specifies CAISDGSAGYTF.

For the CDR3, the DNA is TGTGCCTGGGGGCGGAGGGGACTTAGCTCCTACGAGCAGTACTTC. Protein: CAWGRRGLSSYEQYF. The chain has TRBV30 and TRBJ2-7, with D perhaps TRBD2 (6 bases). Germline assignment: CDR1 GTSNPN and CDR2 SVGIG (reference sequence). Trimming removed 5 bases from V and 0 bases from J, with 17 bases in between. This CDR3 is 15 amino acids long.

V and J are TRBV6-1 and TRBJ2-3; possible D gene TRBD1, 5 bases. The CDR3 is 13 residues long. The V gene's germline CDR1 is MNHNS and CDR2 SASEGT. Trimming took 3 bases from V and 4 from J, leaving 8 bases between them. The CDR3 here is CASSDAGSDTQYF. The CDR3 DNA is TGTGCCAGCAGTGATGCAGGGTCAGATACGCAGTATTTT.

This sequence joins TRBV27 and TRBJ1-5, with TRBD1 as a possible D gene (5 bases). CDR1 and CDR2 (germline): MNHEY, SMNVEV (reference sequence). The CDR3 runs 19 residues. Deletions cut 1 base from V and 0 bases from J, with 19 bases between. The CDR3 loop is CASSLLGRGGIYSNQPQHF. CDR3 bases: TGTGCCAGCAGTTTATTAGGACGGGGGGGAATATATAGCAATCAGCCCCAGCATTTT.

This sequence joins TRBV12-5 and TRBJ2-2, with 10 positions matching TRBD1. Germline CDR1 LGHNT, CDR2 FRNRAP. This CDR3 has 19 amino acids. Germline trimming cut 0 bases from V and 1 base from J; bases unmatched to any gene: 8. CDR3 amino acids: CASGLVRGQGFWNTGELFF. The CDR3 coding sequence is TGTGCTAGTGGTTTGGTACGGGGACAGGGGTTCTGGAACACCGGGGAGCTGTTTTTT.

V is TRBV28 and J is TRBJ2-7; 7 positions agree with TRBD1. J gave up 6 bases and V 6 bases, and 5 bases lay outside the gene matches. This CDR3 contains 12 residues. From germline, CDR1 is MDHEN and CDR2 SYDVKM. The CDR3 loop is CASSQTGIEQYF. In DNA, the CDR3 is TGTGCCAGCAGCCAGACAGGGATCGAGCAGTACTTC. The full variable domain, completed using reference TRBV28 and TRBJ2-7, is DVKVTQSSRYLVKRTGEKVFLECVQDMDHENMFWYRQDPGLGLRLIYFSYDVKMKEKGDIPEGYSVSREKKERFSLILESASTNQTSMYLCASSQTGIEQYFGPGTRLTVT.

This clone was observed a handful of times. The chain employs TRBV18 and TRBJ2-1, with D perhaps TRBD2 (5 bases). The CDR3 runs to 16 residues. In germline, CDR1 is KGHSH, CDR2 LQKENI. V lost 2 bases and J lost 6, with 17 bases in between. The CDR3 region is CASSPTGLGLGNEQFF. The CDR3 DNA reads as TGTGCCAGCTCACCAACCGGACTTGGGTTGGGCAATGAGCAGTTCTTC.

The chain recombines TRBV6-5 with TRBJ2-1, with TRBD2 identical over 7 bases. This CDR3 region has 16 residues. V lost 1 base and J lost 5; bases outside the gene matches: 8. In germline, CDR1 is MNHEY, CDR2 SVGAGI. CDR3 nucleotide sequence: TGTGCCAGCAGTTACTACACCGGGGGGACGGACAATGAGCAGTTCTTC. Translation gives CASSYYTGGTDNEQFF.

The rearrangement joins TRBV3-1 (or the pseudogene TRBV3-2) to TRBJ2-7; possible D gene TRBD2, 6 bases. The germline CDR1 and CDR2 sequences are LGHDT and YNNKEL (reference sequence). This CDR3 is built from 14 residues. Trimming cost V 2 bases and J 3 bases, with 11 bases left between them. The CDR3 protein is CASSQSQEGYEQYF. The CDR3, as DNA: TGTGCCAGCAGCCAATCGCAGGAGGGCTACGAGCAGTACTTC.

The chain employs TRBV7-8 and TRBJ1-6; the D gene is possibly TRBD1 (5 bases). There are 16 residues in the CDR3. The germline V and J ends were trimmed by 5 bases and 8 bases, with 19 bases remaining between them. The germline V gene encodes CDR1 SGHVS and CDR2 FQNEAQ. CDR3 DNA: TGTGCCAGCAGCCCATTCTCCGGGGGTTACGATTCACCCCTCCACTTT. Translation gives CASSPFSGGYDSPLHF.

This clone was detected once. The chain is built from TRBV7-9 and TRBJ2-7; D is possibly TRBD1 (5 bases). In germline, CDR1 is SEHNR, CDR2 FQNEAQ (reference sequence). Trimming left V 1 base short and J 7 bases short, with 11 bases between. The length of the CDR3 is 13 residues. This CDR3 reads CASSLVPRGEQYF. The CDR3 DNA reads as TGTGCCAGCAGCTTAGTGCCAAGGGGTGAGCAGTACTTC.

The chain couples TRBV9 to TRBJ2-3, with D hard to call. The CDR3 is made up of 11 amino acids. Germline V gives CDR1 SGDLS, CDR2 YYNGEE. V dropped 10 bases and J dropped 8 bases, with 14 bases sitting between them. In DNA, the CDR3 is TGTGCCTCGGCGGCCGCAGTTACGCAGTATTTT. The encoded protein is CASAAAVTQYF.